This entry lists 20 T cell receptor beta chains sequenced from one sample in a study of blood T cell repertoires in COVID-19. The method was immunoSEQ multiplex PCR; TCRdb's version includes in-frame clones alone and lacks a portion of them. The sample holds approximately 29,000 clones; around 85% are singletons and the top ten take 16%. Sample: peripheral blood. The receptors shown here come from a woman in her sixties or seventies with acute or convalescent COVID-19.

The V gene is TRBV6-2 or TRBV6-3, the J gene TRBJ2-3; TRBD1 matches 9 bases. The V and J ends lost 2 bases and 4 bases, in that order; junction bases with no gene match: 10. Germline V gene sequence: CDR1 MNHEY, CDR2 SVGEGT. This CDR3 contains 17 residues. This CDR3 is CASSYPGGTGKADTQYF. The DNA for the CDR3 is TGTGCCAGCAGTTACCCTGGGGGGACAGGGAAAGCAGATACGCAGTATTTT.

V usage is TRBV14 and J usage is TRBJ1-4, with D tentatively TRBD1 (5 bases). Per germline, CDR1 SGHDN and CDR2 FVKESK. The CDR3 sequence is 17 residues long. V lost 5 bases and J lost 7, with 23 bases in between. CDR3 coding DNA: TGTGCCAGCAGCGAATATATTAAACCAGGGAATGGTGAAAAACTGTTTTTT. Translating it yields CASSEYIKPGNGEKLFF.

The chain combines TRBV9 with TRBJ2-3, with a tentative D call TRBD2 (6 bases). From germline, CDR1 is SGDLS and CDR2 YYNGEE. The CDR3 spans 16 residues. Trimming shortened V by 1 base and J by 2 bases, and 14 bases separated the two germline ends. The CDR3 bases are TGTGCCAGCAGCGTATTGGTGGGGGGTCTCACAGATACGCAGTATTTT. This encodes CASSVLVGGLTDTQYF.

V is TRBV6-5 and J is TRBJ1-2; 7 bases line up with TRBD1. J was trimmed by 0 bases and V by 5 bases; bases with no gene match: 3. CDR3 length: 14 residues. In germline, CDR1 is MNHEY, CDR2 SVGAGI. CDR3 protein: CASSPQGANYGYTF. DNA of the CDR3: TGTGCCAGCAGTCCGCAGGGGGCTAACTATGGCTACACCTTC.

The rearrangement links TRBV7-8 to TRBJ1-6; no reliable D call. Between the trimmed V and J ends, which lost 1 base and 4 bases, there was a span of 8 bases. Germline V gene lookup returns CDR1 SGHVS and CDR2 FQNEAQ. The CDR3 runs 15 residues. CDR3 protein: CASSLGSLYNSPLHF. As DNA, the CDR3 is TGTGCCAGCAGCTTAGGTTCCCTTTATAATTCACCCCTCCACTTT.

V usage is TRBV7-9 and J usage is TRBJ1-2; D perhaps matches TRBD1 (5 bases). This CDR3 has 15 amino acids. The V end was cut by 3 bases, the J end by 4 bases, with 15 bases between. Germline CDR1 is SEHNR and CDR2 is FQNEAQ (reference sequence). CDR3 bases: TGTGCCAGCAGCTTCCTTTCTTCAGGGTCCTATGGCTACACCTTC. This gives the protein CASSFLSSGSYGYTF.

The rearrangement uses TRBV6-5 and TRBJ1-5; maybe TRBD1 (6 bases). The germline CDR1 and CDR2 sequences are MNHEY and SVGAGI. The CDR3 runs to 14 residues. V was pared by 6 bases and J by 5 bases, with 14 bases between. CDR3 amino acids: CASRGGYRDQPQHF. The CDR3 DNA follows: TGTGCCAGCAGGGGGGGGTACAGGGATCAGCCCCAGCATTTT.

The gene calls are TRBV30 and TRBJ2-3; TRBD1 matches 9 bases. After removal of 5 bases from V and 0 bases from J, the junction contained 3 bases not matched to a gene. The germline CDR1 and CDR2 sequences are GTSNPN and SVGIG (reference sequence). This CDR3 region has 14 residues. CDR3 amino acids: CAWGTGWSTDTQYF. The CDR3 nucleotides read TGTGCCTGGGGGACAGGGTGGAGCACAGATACGCAGTATTTT.

The rearrangement uses TRBV7-6 and TRBJ2-3, with D unclear. The length of the CDR3 is 12 residues. V lost 5 bases and J lost 0, with 3 bases in between. Germline V lookup: CDR1 SGHVS, CDR2 FNYEAQ. In DNA form, the CDR3 reads TGTGCCAGCAGCCCTAGCACAGATACGCAGTATTTT. Translated: CASSPSTDTQYF.

V usage is TRBV5-1 and J usage is TRBJ2-1, with 7 bases fitting TRBD2. The germline CDR1 and CDR2 sequences are SGHRS and YFSETQ. This CDR3 has 15 residues. Germline trimming cut 4 bases from V and 0 bases from J; bases unmatched to any gene: 4. The CDR3, as DNA: TGCGCCAGCAGCATCTCTAGCGGCTCCTACAATGAGCAGTTCTTC. Protein: CASSISSGSYNEQFF.

The rearrangement links TRBV5-1 to TRBJ2-1; 11 nucleotides agree with TRBD2. The CDR3 has 15 amino acids. In germline, CDR1 is SGHRS, CDR2 YFSETQ. After removal of 4 bases from V and 4 bases from J, the junction contained 4 bases not matched to a gene. The CDR3 is CASSLLAGAYNEQFF. The CDR3 DNA reads TGCGCCAGCAGCCTACTAGCGGGGGCATACAATGAGCAGTTCTTC.

This clone came up once. This same CDR3 is encoded by further DNA sequences in the sample. The J gene is TRBJ2-3, the V gene TRBV6-4; D gene ambiguous. This CDR3 has 14 residues. Germline CDR1 and CDR2: MRHNA and SNTAGT. V lost 0 bases, J lost 1 base, and 5 bases lay in between. The CDR3 protein is CASSDSGGTDTQYF. For the CDR3, the DNA is TGTGCCAGCAGTGACTCGGGCGGCACAGATACGCAGTATTTT.

On this clone: One end of the junction does not line up with germline, which may come from a read error. The chain employs TRBV5-4 and TRBJ2-7; TRBD1 matches 10 bases. The germline V gene has CDR1 SGHNT and CDR2 YYREEE (reference sequence). The CDR3 runs 12 residues. The CDR3: CASRPGQGNEDF. The CDR3 DNA is TGTGCCAGCAGGCCGGGACAGGGGAATGAGGACTTC.

This clone has only one observation. V and J are TRBV18 and TRBJ1-4; tentatively, D is TRBD1 (6 bases). The V end lost 4 bases, the J end lost 1 base, and 7 bases lay between the germline ends. Per germline, CDR1 KGHSH and CDR2 LQKENI. This CDR3 has 14 amino acids. CDR3 amino acids: CASSLQGTNEKLFF. The CDR3 region has the DNA TGTGCCAGCTCACTACAGGGAACTAATGAAAAACTGTTTTTT.

Only a few counts were recorded for this clone. The DNA of the CDR3 is TGCGCCAGCAGCCAAGGGACTGGGGCTAGCGGAACGCAAGAGACCCAGTACTTC. Protein sequence: CASSQGTGASGTQETQYF. V gene TRBV4-1 combines with J gene TRBJ2-5; 7 nucleotides align to TRBD2. The CDR3 is 18 amino acids. Germline assignment: CDR1 MGHRA and CDR2 YSYEKL. With 1 base clipped from V and 2 bases from J, the junction kept 13 bases outside the gene matches.

The chain has TRBV10-3 and TRBJ1-1, with D maybe TRBD1 (6 bases). There are 16 residues in the CDR3. Germline CDR1 and CDR2: ENHRY and SYGVKD. Trimming cost V 4 bases and J 5 bases, with 20 bases left between them. The CDR3 DNA is TGTGCCATCAGTGCGAGCCCCAGACAGGAATTTACTGAAGCTTTCTTT. It specifies CAISASPRQEFTEAFF.

The chain has TRBV7-9 and TRBJ1-1, with 10 bases fitting TRBD1. Germline V gene data show CDR1 as SEHNR and CDR2 as FQNEAQ (reference sequence). CDR3 length equals 15 residues. With 4 bases clipped from V and 3 bases from J, the junction kept 5 bases outside the gene matches. The CDR3: CASSSDRGTDTEAFF. For the CDR3, the DNA is TGTGCCAGCAGCTCGGACAGGGGGACGGACACTGAAGCTTTCTTT.

In its sample, this clone was seen once. The CDR3 nucleotides read TGCGCCAGCAGAGCAGGGGGCGACGGCTACACCTTC. Translated: CASRAGGDGYTF. The chain couples TRBV5-1 to TRBJ1-2; TRBD1 agrees at 8 bases. The CDR3 is 12 residues long. V was clipped by 5 bases and J by 8 bases; unmatched bases: 5. Germline V gene sequence: CDR1 SGHRS, CDR2 YFSETQ.

J is TRBJ1-4 and V is TRBV5-1, with TRBD1 as a possible D gene (5 bases). Trimming removed 5 bases from V and 7 bases from J, with 12 bases in between. CDR3 size: 13 residues. Germline V gene sequence: CDR1 SGHRS, CDR2 YFSETQ. DNA of the CDR3: TGCGCCAGCAGTCGGGGGGGAGGTGAAAAACTGTTTTTT. As protein: CASSRGGGEKLFF.

Regarding this clone: Its ends do not fully match the called genes, so a read error is possible. This rearrangement joins TRBV12-3 or TRBV12-4 to TRBJ1-2; maybe TRBD1 (5 bases). This CDR3 has 13 residues. CDR3 loop: CAGSWGLRYGYTF. In nucleotides, the CDR3 is TGTGCCGGCAGTTGGGGACTGCGCTATGGCTACACCTTC.